These T cell receptor beta chains were read from a single sample in a study of T cells in Graves' hyperthyroidism and ophthalmopathy. TCRdb independently ran MiXCR on the multiplex PCR reads; one entry per CDR3 protein. The repertoire holds a few hundred thousand distinct CDR3 sequences, with over 20% as singletons. The material sequenced was blood. Receptors were obtained from a woman aged 50 to 60 with Graves' hyperthyroidism. CDR3s include the opening cysteine and the closing phenylalanine or tryptophan.

>TRBJ2-7|TRBV14|13
CASGPYNTYEQYF
>TRBJ2-1|TRBV11-1|16
CASSLAGGVGRVRQFF
>TRBJ1-1|TRBV10-3|13
CAISDSGSTEAFF
>TRBJ2-3|TRBV28|18
CASSLPRLGRRDTDTQYF
>TRBJ1-6|TRBV6-1|13
CASSEGPPSPLHF
>TRBJ1-2|TRBV5-6|15
CASSFRVTTNYGYTF
>TRBJ1-2|TRBV3-1|15
CASNRGLQKAYGYTF
>TRBJ1-1|TRBV11-2|12
CASSSQGWEAFF
>TRBJ2-3|TRBV20-1|13
CSARVGQTDTQYF
>TRBJ2-7|TRBV29-1|13
CSVGQGGAYEQYF